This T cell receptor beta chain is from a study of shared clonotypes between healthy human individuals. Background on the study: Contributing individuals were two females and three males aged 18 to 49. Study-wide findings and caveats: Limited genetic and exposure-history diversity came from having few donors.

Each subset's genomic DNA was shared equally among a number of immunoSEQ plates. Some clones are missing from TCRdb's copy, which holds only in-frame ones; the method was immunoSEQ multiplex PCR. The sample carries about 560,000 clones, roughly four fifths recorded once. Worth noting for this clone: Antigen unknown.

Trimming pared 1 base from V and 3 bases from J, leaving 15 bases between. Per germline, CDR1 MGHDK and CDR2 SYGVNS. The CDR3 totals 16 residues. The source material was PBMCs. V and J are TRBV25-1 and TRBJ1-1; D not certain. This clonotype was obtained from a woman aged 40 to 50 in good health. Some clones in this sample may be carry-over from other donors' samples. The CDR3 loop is CASSELWVAKYTEAFF. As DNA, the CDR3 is TGTGCCAGCAGTGAATTGTGGGTGGCGAAGTACACTGAAGCTTTCTTT.